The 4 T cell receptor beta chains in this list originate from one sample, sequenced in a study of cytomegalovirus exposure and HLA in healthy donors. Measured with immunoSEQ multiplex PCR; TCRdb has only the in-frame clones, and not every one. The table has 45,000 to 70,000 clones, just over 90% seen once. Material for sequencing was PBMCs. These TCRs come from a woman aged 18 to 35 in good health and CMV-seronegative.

CDR3 sequence reads: CASSPRTSGSSYNEQFF. CDR3 bases: TGCGCCAGCAGCCCTAGGACTAGCGGGAGCTCCTACAATGAGCAGTTCTTC. The chain recombines TRBV4-3 with TRBJ2-1; 13 bases are a match to TRBD2. Looked up from germline, CDR1 is LGHNA and CDR2 is YSLEER. The CDR3 totals 17 residues. Trimming at V came to 4 bases and at J to 0 bases, leaving 3 bases not matched to a gene.

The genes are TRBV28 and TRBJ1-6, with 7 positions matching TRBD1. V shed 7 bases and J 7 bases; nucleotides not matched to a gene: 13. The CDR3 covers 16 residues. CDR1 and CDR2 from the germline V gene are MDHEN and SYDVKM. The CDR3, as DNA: TGTGCCAGCACCATCCCCGGGCAGGGGGAAAATTCACCCCTCCACTTT. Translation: CASTIPGQGENSPLHF. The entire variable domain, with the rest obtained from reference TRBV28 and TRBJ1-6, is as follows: DVKVTQSSRYLVKRTGEKVFLECVQDMDHENMFWYRQDPGLGLRLIYFSYDVKMKEKGDIPEGYSVSREKKERFSLILESASTNQTSMYLCASTIPGQGENSPLHFGNGTRLTVT.

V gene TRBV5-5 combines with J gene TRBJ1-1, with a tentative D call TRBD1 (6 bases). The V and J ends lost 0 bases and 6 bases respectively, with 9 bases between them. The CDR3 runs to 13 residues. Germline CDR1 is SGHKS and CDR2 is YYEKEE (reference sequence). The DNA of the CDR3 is TGTGCCAGCAGCTTGGACAGGGTATCTGAAGCTTTCTTT. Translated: CASSLDRVSEAFF.

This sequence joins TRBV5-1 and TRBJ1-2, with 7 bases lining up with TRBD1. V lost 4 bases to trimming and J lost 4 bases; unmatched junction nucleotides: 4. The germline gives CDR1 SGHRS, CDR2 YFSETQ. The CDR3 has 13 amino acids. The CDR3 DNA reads TGCGCCAGCAGCCCCGGACAGGTCTATGGCTACACCTTC. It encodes CASSPGQVYGYTF.